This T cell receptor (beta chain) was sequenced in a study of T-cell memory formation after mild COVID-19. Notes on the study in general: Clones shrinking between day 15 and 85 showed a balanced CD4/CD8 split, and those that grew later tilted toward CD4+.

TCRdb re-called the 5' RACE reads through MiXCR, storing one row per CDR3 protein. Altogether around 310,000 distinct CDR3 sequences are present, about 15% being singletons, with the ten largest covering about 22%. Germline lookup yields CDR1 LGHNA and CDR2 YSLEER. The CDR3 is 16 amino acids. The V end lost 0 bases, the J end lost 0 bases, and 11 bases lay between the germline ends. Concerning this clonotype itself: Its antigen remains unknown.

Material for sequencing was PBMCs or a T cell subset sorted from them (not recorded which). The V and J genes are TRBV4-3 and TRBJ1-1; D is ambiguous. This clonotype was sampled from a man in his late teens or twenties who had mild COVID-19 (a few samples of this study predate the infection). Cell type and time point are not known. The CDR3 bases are TGCGCCAGCAGCCAAGATCGAGGCCTGCTGAACACTGAAGCTTTCTTT. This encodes CASSQDRGLLNTEAFF.